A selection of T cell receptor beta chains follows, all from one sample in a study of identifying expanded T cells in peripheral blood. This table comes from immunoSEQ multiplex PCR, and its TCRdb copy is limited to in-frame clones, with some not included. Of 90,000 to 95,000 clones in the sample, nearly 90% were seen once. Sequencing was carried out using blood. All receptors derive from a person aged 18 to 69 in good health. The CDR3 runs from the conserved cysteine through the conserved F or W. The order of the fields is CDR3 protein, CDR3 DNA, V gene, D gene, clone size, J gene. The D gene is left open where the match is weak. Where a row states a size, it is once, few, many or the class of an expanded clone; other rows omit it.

CASSPYPQGGSYGYTF | TGTGCCAGCAGCCCATACCCACAGGGGGGTTCGTATGGCTACACCTTC | TRBV7-2 | TRBD1 | . | TRBJ1-2
CASRRGEDGEKLFF | TGCGCCAGTAGGAGAGGGGAGGACGGGGAAAAACTGTTTTTT | TRBV5-1 | . | . | TRBJ1-4
CAWTDTGQELEAFF | TGTGCCTGGACAGATACGGGACAGGAACTTGAAGCTTTCTTT | TRBV30 | TRBD1 | . | TRBJ1-1
CASSMGQGATEAFF | TGTGCCAGTAGTATGGGACAGGGGGCCACTGAAGCTTTCTTT | TRBV19 | TRBD1 | . | TRBJ1-1
CASSSQGLSGNTIYF | TGTGCCAGCAGCTCACAGGGCTTATCTGGAAACACCATATATTTT | TRBV11-2 | . | . | TRBJ1-3
CASSSAPGQGDEKLFF | TGTGCCAGCAGTTCAGCACCGGGACAGGGGGATGAAAAACTGTTTTTT | TRBV6-5 | TRBD1 | few | TRBJ1-4
CASIEGTEAFF | TGTGCCAGCATTGAGGGCACTGAAGCTTTCTTT | TRBV6-5 | . | . | TRBJ1-1
CASSVADGVADTQYF | TGTGCCAGCAGCGTAGCGGACGGGGTGGCAGATACGCAGTATTTT | TRBV9 | . | . | TRBJ2-3
CASSLHLAGGSNTGELFF | TGTGCCAGCAGCTTACATCTAGCGGGGGGGTCGAACACCGGGGAGCTGTTTTTT | TRBV7-6 | TRBD2 | . | TRBJ2-2
CASTGGGQNTEAFF | TGTGCCAGCACCGGTGGAGGGCAGAACACTGAAGCTTTCTTT | TRBV6-4 | . | . | TRBJ1-1
CASSVGLAGYEQYF | TGTGCCAGCAGCGTAGGGCTAGCGGGATACGAGCAGTACTTC | TRBV9 | TRBD2 | . | TRBJ2-7
CASSDRGSANYGYTF | TGCGCCAGCAGCGACCGGGGCAGTGCTAACTATGGCTACACCTTC | TRBV5-1 | . | . | TRBJ1-2
CASSSFFEQGARVYGYTF | TGTGCCAGCAGCTCCTTCTTTGAACAGGGGGCGCGAGTCTATGGCTACACCTTC | TRBV11-2 | TRBD1 | . | TRBJ1-2
CASSHEVGNTIYF | TGTGCCAGCAGCCACGAAGTTGGAAACACCATATATTTT | TRBV11-3 | . | . | TRBJ1-3
CASSPAGTGVYGYTF | TGTGCCAGCAGCCCAGCCGGGACAGGGGTCTATGGCTACACCTTC | TRBV7-2 | TRBD1 | . | TRBJ1-2
CASSLLGLAGTRSYNEQFF | TGTGCCAGCAGCCTCCTGGGACTAGCGGGAACCCGCTCCTACAATGAGCAGTTCTTC | TRBV7-8 | TRBD2 | . | TRBJ2-1
CSGQGWETQYF | TGCAGCGGACAGGGTTGGGAGACCCAGTACTTC | TRBV20-1 | TRBD1 | . | TRBJ2-5
CASSNRASSGITDTQYF | TGTGCCAGCAGCAATAGAGCGTCTAGCGGGATAACAGATACGCAGTATTTT | TRBV9 | TRBD2 | . | TRBJ2-3
CASTPSGGAETQYF | TGTGCCAGCACTCCTAGCGGGGGGGCGGAGACCCAGTACTTC | TRBV6-1 | TRBD2 | once | TRBJ2-5
CSVGTNYGYTF | TGCAGCGTTGGGACCAACTATGGCTACACCTTC | TRBV29-1 | . | . | TRBJ1-2
CASRQTGVDYGYTF | TGTGCCAGCAGACAGACAGGGGTGGACTATGGCTACACCTTC | TRBV6-5 | TRBD1 | . | TRBJ1-2
CASSASLPTRGSTNQPQHF | TGTGCCAGCAGTGCATCTCTACCCACTAGGGGGTCCACGAATCAGCCCCAGCATTTT | TRBV6-1 | . | . | TRBJ1-5
CASTPEGTGAPGDYGYTF | TGTGCCAGTACTCCCGAAGGGACCGGGGCCCCCGGAGACTATGGCTACACCTTC | TRBV19 | . | few | TRBJ1-2
CASSLNRGGRPYNEQFF | TGCGCCAGCAGCCTCAATAGGGGGGGGCGGCCCTACAATGAGCAGTTCTTC | TRBV4-3 | . | . | TRBJ2-1
CASSQPGEVQETQYF | TGCGCCAGCAGCCAGCCTGGGGAGGTCCAAGAGACCCAGTACTTC | TRBV4-1 | . | . | TRBJ2-5
CASSLEGLQNTEAFF | TGTGCCAGCAGCTTAGAGGGGCTCCAGAACACTGAAGCTTTCTTT | TRBV7-9 | . | . | TRBJ1-1
CASSVGTREPHNEQFF | TGTGCCAGCAGCGTAGGAACGCGGGAGCCCCACAATGAGCAGTTCTTC | TRBV9 | TRBD2 | . | TRBJ2-1
CASSLALEADYEQYF | TGTGCCAGCAGCTTAGCGCTGGAGGCCGACTACGAGCAGTACTTC | TRBV7-6 | . | . | TRBJ2-7
CASSLGGFGYTF | TGTGCCAGCAGCTTGGGAGGGTTTGGCTACACCTTC | TRBV5-6 | . | . | TRBJ1-2
CASSVGDRSSGANVLTF | TGTGCCAGCAGCGTAGGGGACCGAAGCTCTGGGGCCAACGTCCTGACTTTC | TRBV9 | . | . | TRBJ2-6
CASRMTGGYNEQFF | TGCGCCAGCAGGATGACAGGGGGTTACAATGAGCAGTTCTTC | TRBV5-1 | TRBD1 | . | TRBJ2-1
CSGLRWGQGKSEAFF | TGCAGCGGCCTACGCTGGGGACAGGGCAAATCTGAAGCTTTCTTT | TRBV29-1 | TRBD1 | few | TRBJ1-1
CASSVPLGQGRDGYTF | TGTGCCAGCAGTGTCCCCCTAGGACAGGGACGGGATGGCTACACCTTC | TRBV6-1 | TRBD1 | . | TRBJ1-2
CASSPRGRSLGYTF | TGTGCCAGCTCACCACGGGGCAGGAGTCTTGGCTACACCTTC | TRBV18 | . | once | TRBJ1-2
CASSLDLLGNTEAFF | TGTGCCAGCAGCTTAGACCTCTTGGGGAACACTGAAGCTTTCTTT | TRBV7-9 | . | . | TRBJ1-1
CASSPLTGNLKTQYF | TGTGCCAGCAGCCCTCTGACAGGAAACCTGAAGACCCAGTACTTC | TRBV7-8 | . | . | TRBJ2-5
CASSRNSNYGYTF | TGTGCCAGCAGTCGGAACAGCAACTATGGCTACACCTTC | TRBV6-5 | . | . | TRBJ1-2
CAWSVRTSREQFF | TGTGCCTGGAGTGTACGGACTAGCCGTGAGCAGTTCTTC | TRBV30 | TRBD2 | . | TRBJ2-1
CASSPGTDTQYF | TGTGCCAGCAGCCCCGGCACAGATACGCAGTATTTT | TRBV7-2 | . | . | TRBJ2-3
CASSPSNPARGEQYF | TGCGCCAGCAGCCCCTCGAACCCAGCTAGGGGCGAGCAGTACTTC | TRBV5-1 | . | . | TRBJ2-7
CASSFSWGNYGYTF | TGTGCCAGCAGCTTTAGTTGGGGGAACTATGGCTACACCTTC | TRBV7-9 | . | . | TRBJ1-2
CASPRGVNTEAFF | TGTGCCAGCCCAAGGGGGGTGAACACTGAAGCTTTCTTT | TRBV21-1 | . | . | TRBJ1-1
CASGGLDTQYF | TGTGCTAGCGGCGGATTAGATACGCAGTATTTT | TRBV2 | . | . | TRBJ2-3
CASSLWGREDYGYTF | TGTGCCAGCAGCTTATGGGGCAGGGAGGACTATGGCTACACCTTC | TRBV7-9 | . | . | TRBJ1-2
CASSVQGPDLGTEAFF | TGTGCCAGCAGCGTACAGGGGCCCGACCTCGGCACTGAAGCTTTCTTT | TRBV7-8 | TRBD1 | . | TRBJ1-1